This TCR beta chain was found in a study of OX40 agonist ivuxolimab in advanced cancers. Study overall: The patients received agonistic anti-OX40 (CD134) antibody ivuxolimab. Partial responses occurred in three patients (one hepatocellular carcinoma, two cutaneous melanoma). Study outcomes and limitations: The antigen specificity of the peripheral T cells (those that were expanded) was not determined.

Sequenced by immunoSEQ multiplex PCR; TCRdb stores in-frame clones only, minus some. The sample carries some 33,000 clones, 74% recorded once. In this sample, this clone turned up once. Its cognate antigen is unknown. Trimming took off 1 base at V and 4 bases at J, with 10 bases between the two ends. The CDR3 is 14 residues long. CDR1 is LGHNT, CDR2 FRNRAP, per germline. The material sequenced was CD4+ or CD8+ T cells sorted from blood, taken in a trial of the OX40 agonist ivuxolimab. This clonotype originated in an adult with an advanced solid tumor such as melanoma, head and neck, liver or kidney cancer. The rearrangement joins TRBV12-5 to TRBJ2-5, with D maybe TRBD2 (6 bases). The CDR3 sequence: CASGLGAAGETQYF. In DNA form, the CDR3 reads TGTGCTAGTGGTTTGGGGGCAGCGGGAGAGACCCAGTACTTC.